This T cell receptor beta chain is drawn from a study of T cells in Graves' hyperthyroidism and ophthalmopathy. Looking at the study overall: Peripheral blood was obtained at initial diagnosis, preceding any treatment. General study findings and limits: Ophthalmopathy, as predicted by the model, came a median around 6 months after the prediction. Ophthalmopathy could be told apart from stable hyperthyroidism with a 13 V-J model.

This CDR3 contains 15 residues. Germline lookup yields CDR1 MGHRA and CDR2 YSYEKL. Between the trimmed V and J ends, which lost 3 bases and 0 bases, there was a span of 11 bases. On the basis of clinical symptoms, serum thyroxine and TRAb, thyroid ultrasound and orbital computed tomography, diagnoses were made. Amplified regions were TCR beta CDR3 sequences from RNA transcripts. A set of HTBI primers served as the primers for a first-round RT-PCR of the TCR CDR3. Via MiXCR, TCRdb re-called the multiplex PCR reads, giving one row per CDR3 protein. The sample has some 720,000 distinct CDR3 sequences; less than 20% are singletons. Regarding this clonotype: Its antigen is unidentified.

The chain recombines TRBV4-1 with TRBJ1-1, with D possibly being TRBD1 (5 bases). The clonotype was recovered from a man aged 18 to 35 with Graves' hyperthyroidism. Input material: blood. The DNA for the CDR3 is TGCGCCAGCAGCCATTCAGACAGAATGAACACTGAAGCTTTCTTT. Amino acids: CASSHSDRMNTEAFF.